The rows below give T cell receptor beta chains drawn from one sample of a study of cytomegalovirus exposure and HLA in healthy donors. Here immunoSEQ multiplex PCR was the method, and the copy in TCRdb shows in-frame clones only, minus some. The sample carries about 91,000 clones, 78% recorded once. The sample was PBMCs. Receptors originate from a male donor in good health and CMV-seropositive. CDR3s include the opening cysteine and the closing phenylalanine or tryptophan. A D gene is named only where the DNA matches it firmly. Size is stated for part of the rows, as once, few or many counts, or as a class when the clone is expanded.

V gene: TRBV29-1; D gene: NA; clone size: few; J gene: TRBJ2-1; CDR3 protein: CSVVGGNYNEQFF; CDR3 DNA: TGCAGCGTTGTTGGGGGGAACTACAATGAGCAGTTCTTC
V gene: TRBV7-8; D gene: TRBD2; clone size: few; J gene: TRBJ2-1; CDR3 protein: CASGGGASGAYEQFF; CDR3 DNA: TGTGCCAGCGGGGGGGGAGCCAGCGGGGCCTATGAGCAGTTCTTC
V gene: TRBV5-4; D gene: NA; clone size: NA; J gene: TRBJ1-2; CDR3 protein: CASSTAGTYSGYGYTF; CDR3 DNA: TGTGCCAGCAGCACGGCCGGCACCTACTCGGGGTATGGCTACACCTTC
V gene: TRBV6-5; D gene: TRBD1; clone size: NA; J gene: TRBJ1-2; CDR3 protein: CASSWQGARGYTF; CDR3 DNA: TGTGCCAGCAGTTGGCAGGGGGCGCGAGGCTACACCTTC
V gene: TRBV28; D gene: NA; clone size: NA; J gene: TRBJ2-2; CDR3 protein: CASSLSGGPGELFF; CDR3 DNA: TGTGCCAGCAGTTTATCCGGGGGGCCCGGGGAGCTGTTTTTT
V gene: TRBV4-2; D gene: TRBD2; clone size: NA; J gene: TRBJ2-5; CDR3 protein: CASKAGGNQETQYF; CDR3 DNA: TGTGCCAGCAAAGCGGGGGGGAACCAAGAGACCCAGTACTTC
V gene: TRBV6-5; D gene: TRBD1; clone size: NA; J gene: TRBJ2-5; CDR3 protein: CASSYLTGGSETQYF; CDR3 DNA: TGTGCCAGCAGTTACCTCACAGGGGGCAGCGAGACCCAGTACTTC
V gene: TRBV30; D gene: TRBD1; clone size: NA; J gene: TRBJ1-1; CDR3 protein: CAWTPSGQGIEAFF; CDR3 DNA: TGTGCCTGGACGCCCTCCGGACAGGGGATTGAAGCTTTCTTT
V gene: TRBV29-1; D gene: NA; clone size: NA; J gene: TRBJ2-7; CDR3 protein: CSNQTVSYEQYF; CDR3 DNA: TGCAGCAACCAGACAGTCTCCTACGAGCAGTACTTC
V gene: TRBV5-1; D gene: TRBD1; clone size: NA; J gene: TRBJ2-7; CDR3 protein: CASSLSRRQGLSEQYF; CDR3 DNA: TGCGCCAGCAGCTTGAGTAGGCGACAGGGGCTGAGTGAGCAGTACTTC
V gene: TRBV7-9; D gene: NA; clone size: once; J gene: TRBJ1-5; CDR3 protein: CATRDGEGQPQHF; CDR3 DNA: TGTGCCACCAGGGACGGAGAGGGTCAGCCCCAGCATTTT
V gene: TRBV27; D gene: TRBD1; clone size: NA; J gene: TRBJ1-1; CDR3 protein: CASREWTGSEAFF; CDR3 DNA: TGTGCCAGCCGGGAATGGACAGGGAGCGAAGCTTTCTTT
V gene: TRBV15; D gene: NA; clone size: NA; J gene: TRBJ2-6; CDR3 protein: CATSSSGSGANVLTF; CDR3 DNA: TGTGCCACCAGCAGTTCAGGATCTGGGGCCAACGTCCTGACTTTC
V gene: TRBV27; D gene: TRBD1; clone size: NA; J gene: TRBJ2-7; CDR3 protein: CASSLRQGYEQYF; CDR3 DNA: TGTGCCAGCAGTCTACGACAGGGCTACGAGCAGTACTTC
V gene: TRBV7-6; D gene: TRBD2; clone size: NA; J gene: TRBJ2-3; CDR3 protein: CASSSGTSGRENRDTQYF; CDR3 DNA: TGTGCCAGCAGCTCCGGGACTAGCGGGAGGGAGAACCGAGATACGCAGTATTTT
V gene: TRBV11-2; D gene: TRBD1; clone size: NA; J gene: TRBJ2-1; CDR3 protein: CATTGQGGEGAYNEQFF; CDR3 DNA: TGTGCCACCACGGGACAGGGAGGTGAGGGTGCCTACAATGAGCAGTTCTTC
V gene: TRBV7-9; D gene: TRBD2; clone size: NA; J gene: TRBJ2-5; CDR3 protein: CATIRGGRETQYF; CDR3 DNA: TGTGCCACGATACGGGGGGGCCGAGAGACCCAGTACTTC
V gene: TRBV5-1; D gene: TRBD1; clone size: few; J gene: TRBJ1-4; CDR3 protein: CASSFGQGNEKLFF; CDR3 DNA: TGCGCCAGCAGCTTTGGACAGGGTAATGAAAAACTGTTTTTT
V gene: TRBV9; D gene: NA; clone size: NA; J gene: TRBJ2-5; CDR3 protein: CASSVDPLNQETQYF; CDR3 DNA: TGTGCCAGCAGCGTAGATCCCTTAAATCAAGAGACCCAGTACTTC
V gene: TRBV7-9; D gene: TRBD2; clone size: NA; J gene: TRBJ2-4; CDR3 protein: CASSLTRVLAGSVQNIQYF; CDR3 DNA: TGTGCCAGCAGTCTCACGAGAGTCCTAGCGGGTTCAGTCCAAAACATTCAGTACTTC
V gene: TRBV7-2; D gene: NA; clone size: NA; J gene: TRBJ1-5; CDR3 protein: CASSLATSQPQHF; CDR3 DNA: TGTGCCAGCAGCTTAGCGACAAGTCAGCCCCAGCATTTT
V gene: TRBV5-5; D gene: NA; clone size: NA; J gene: TRBJ1-5; CDR3 protein: CASSLVQGSNQPQHF; CDR3 DNA: TGTGCCAGCAGCCTCGTACAGGGTAGCAATCAGCCCCAGCATTTT
V gene: TRBV27; D gene: NA; clone size: few; J gene: TRBJ1-2; CDR3 protein: CASGLDEDYGYTF; CDR3 DNA: TGTGCCAGCGGCTTAGATGAGGACTATGGCTACACCTTC
V gene: TRBV28; D gene: NA; clone size: NA; J gene: TRBJ1-1; CDR3 protein: CASSLRQFRGVLSAFF; CDR3 DNA: TGTGCCAGCAGTTTGCGCCAGTTCAGGGGTGTTCTGTCGGCTTTCTTT
V gene: TRBV7-6; D gene: TRBD1; clone size: NA; J gene: TRBJ2-7; CDR3 protein: CASSEDRGFYEQYF; CDR3 DNA: TGTGCCAGCAGCGAAGACAGGGGCTTCTACGAGCAGTACTTC